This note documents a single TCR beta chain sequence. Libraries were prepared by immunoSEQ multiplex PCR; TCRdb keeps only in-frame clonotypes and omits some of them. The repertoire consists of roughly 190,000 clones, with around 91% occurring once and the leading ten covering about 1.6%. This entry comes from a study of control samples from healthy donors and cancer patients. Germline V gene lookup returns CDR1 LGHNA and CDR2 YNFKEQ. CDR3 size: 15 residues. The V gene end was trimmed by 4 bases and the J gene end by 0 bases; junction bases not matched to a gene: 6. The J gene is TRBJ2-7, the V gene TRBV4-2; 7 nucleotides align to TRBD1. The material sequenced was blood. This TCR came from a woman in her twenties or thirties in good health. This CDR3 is CASSPIGQDSYEQYF. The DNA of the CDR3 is TGTGCCAGCAGCCCGATCGGACAGGACTCCTACGAGCAGTACTTC.